This T cell receptor beta chain emerged from a study of T cell clones after liver transplantation (dated 2019 in TCRdb). At the level of the whole study: The samples were obtained from ITN030ST, a randomized trial that attempted immunosuppression withdrawal within 2 years after liver transplantation. Donor-reactive T cell clones were identified by TCRbeta sequencing following a pre-transplant mixed lymphocyte reaction and were subsequently tracked in post-transplant blood. As an antigen-independent comparator for donor-reactive sequences, third party-reactive TCRbeta sequences were also identified from pre-transplant MLRs. Three of the eight recipients were HCV-positive; the others were transplanted for non-autoimmune, non-viral indications. Subjects received no induction therapy and standard immunosuppression until randomization at 12-24 months post-transplant. Tolerance was defined as complete immunosuppression withdrawal for at least one year with no rise in liver enzymes beyond twice the upper limit of normal. Blood samples were taken pre-transplant, pre-randomization before withdrawal, and post-randomization after full withdrawal or failed withdrawal. A cohort of 8 liver transplant recipients was studied, of whom 3 were classified as tolerant and 5 as non-tolerant.

Paper-wide results and their limitations: The decline in donor-reactive sequences exceeded the decline in third party-reactive sequences, suggesting partial antigen-specific deletion that was unrelated to withdrawal success. The conclusions were preliminary, being limited by small, heterogeneous patient numbers and by non-standardized post-transplant time points. In a couple of subjects, low numbers of available donor cells limited the measurable donor-reactive repertoire. Without allograft tissue specimens, donor-reactive T cells may have migrated into the graft rather than being deleted. In most of the 8 subjects, circulating donor-reactive CD4 TCRbeta sequences decreased significantly after transplant, regardless of tolerance or HCV status. When repertoire turnover was accounted for, significantly reduced detection of donor-reactive sequences was found in 7 of 8 subjects for CD4 and in 8 of 8 subjects for CD8.

V loses 3 bases at its end and J loses 5 bases; junction bases beyond the gene matches: 7. Per the germline V gene, SGHTA is the CDR1 and FQGNSA is the CDR2. The CDR3 contains 15 residues, cysteine and phenylalanine counted. Only the CDR3 region is kept as DNA, spanning 45 bases read in frame from base 1. High-throughput TCRbeta CDR3 sequencing of frozen genomic DNA was performed by immunoSEQ, including PCR amplification, mapping, bias correction and internal controls. The paper's processing steps were these. Productive rearrangements were kept, and unique TCRbeta sequences were defined by CDR3 nucleotide sequence plus V and J gene. For a sequence to be called donor-reactive, it needed a frequency of at least 0.01% and at least 5-fold expansion in CFSE-low cells compared with unstimulated pre-transplant cells. Per-subject minimum frequency thresholds, based on the lowest-template unstimulated sample, ensured at least 90% detection power. Jensen-Shannon divergence between the top 1000 TCRbeta sequences post- versus pre-transplant served as the measure of repertoire turnover. Changes in detection of donor-reactive sequences were tested with two-sided Fisher's exact tests. Held by TCRdb, this immuneACCESS table contains in-frame sequences only and omits some clones. Under half of the omission traces to an unresolved V gene where checked; the cause of the rest is unknown. V and J calls and clone size follow that table, whereas D and trimming were derived from the DNA. The sample data list tens of thousands of clones, and roughly 90% of these were observed just once. The top ten constitute approximately 2.4% of the sample.

On this clone: No cognate antigen has been identified for it. Qualities for individual bases were not recorded, and no much larger clone is one base off.

According to the study, the label for this sample's time point signals: pre-transplant. Unstimulated PBMCs, after thawing, were stained for CD3, CD4 and CD8 and then FACS-sorted into CD3+CD4+ and CD3+CD8+ populations. Randomization to immunosuppression withdrawal applied to every one of the 8 studied subjects. The Qiagen DNeasy Blood and Tissue Kit was used for isolation of genomic DNA. The material was CD4+ T cells from blood, obtained before liver transplant. Recombination joined TRBV7-2 with TRBJ2-5, and TRBD1 matches 9 of the central bases. The source is a human donor who received a liver transplant. The CDR3 reads as follows: CASSFDRGSSETQYF. The DNA sequence is as follows: TGTGCCAGCAGCTTCGACAGGGGGTCGAGCGAGACCCAGTACTTC.